The present entry profiles one T cell receptor beta chain with its context. There is no known antigen for this receptor. Within one base of it there is no much larger clone, and no base qualities were kept. The sample's treatment or condition label is to be understood as: in vitro stimulation with specific CMV peptide epitopes to enrich CMV-specific T cells. The reads were generated on an Illumina HiSeq 1500. TCRdb trimmed public reads at Q25 via fastp, called clones via MiXCR and kept in-frame beta chains. Rows matching on CDR3 protein sequence are summarized as one entry with the most common DNA and genes. The sample table contains 90,000 to 110,000 distinct CDR3 sequences; only one count was recorded for around 29% of them. The ten top clones hold about three quarters of the sample. The CDR3 spans 16 residues, from the cysteine through the phenylalanine. Only CDR3 DNA remains: 48 bases, in frame from the first base. From the germline V gene, CDR1 is MGHRA and CDR2 is YSYEKL. From V the trimming removes 1 base and from J it removes 8 bases, while the gene matches leave 10 bases of the junction unaccounted for.

The data were taken from a study of T cell repertoires in cytomegalovirus infection (dated by TCRdb to about 2019). Turning to the overall study: Peptide stimulations targeted recently identified HLA-C-restricted CMV epitopes, whose presentation resists viral immunomodulation, together with well-studied HLA-B-restricted epitopes. Donor HLA type was relevant to the analysis, because carriage of CMV infection together with the matching HLA type was indicated by public TCR beta signatures.

General conclusions and limits of the study: Cumulative frequency of public TCR beta family members discriminated carriers of CMV infection plus the relevant HLA type in this cohort and an independent 352-donor cohort. The ex vivo response was dominated by HLA-C-restricted CMV-specific TCR beta clonotypes, which also provided the single most frequent clonotype in two of eight donors.

The source material was CD8+ T cells from cultured PBMCs, sampled from culture after CMV antigen stimulation. This clonotype was sampled from a human donor in good health (CMV status not recorded). Some clones in this sample may be carry-over from other donors' samples. The chain couples TRBV4-1 to TRBJ1-3; 8 of the junction bases match TRBD1. The sequence in DNA is TGCGCCAGCAGCCAAGCTTTGTCTACAGGGGGATACACCATATATTTT. Its translation is CASSQALSTGGYTIYF.